This entry describes one TCR beta chain. This entry is derived from a study of PD-L1 blockade in urothelial cancer. Study information: Atezolizumab (1,200 mg intravenously every 3 weeks) began in about 2014 for patients.

Sequencing used immunoSEQ multiplex PCR; TCRdb keeps in-frame clones, though not all of them. This repertoire shows 80,000 to 100,000 clones, over 80% found once; its top ten account for around a tenth. Germline V gene sequence: CDR1 SGDLS, CDR2 YYNGEE. Germline trimming cut 4 bases from V and 4 bases from J; bases unmatched to any gene: 16. The CDR3 is made up of 19 amino acids. The J gene is TRBJ2-5, the V gene TRBV9; the match to TRBD2 covers 13 bases. The sequence derives from a man in his sixties or seventies with urothelial cancer. The source was PBMCs, collected around atezolizumab (anti-PD-L1) treatment. For the CDR3, the DNA is TGTGCCAGCAGCCCGGGGAGGACTAGCGGGAGTTTGTTGGGAGAGACCCAGTACTTC. Amino acid sequence: CASSPGRTSGSLLGETQYF.